What follows are 7 T cell receptor beta chains derived from one specimen sequenced in a study of early T cells in non-severe SARS-CoV-2 infection. One entry per CDR3 protein results from TCRdb running MiXCR on the 5' RACE reads. The sample has over 60,000 distinct CDR3 sequences; around 12% are singletons. The source material was whole blood, sampled at baseline. The receptors derive from an adult who was a healthcare worker with PCR-confirmed SARS-CoV-2 infection or an uninfected control (not recorded which).

This clonotype has just a few counts. V gene TRBV20-1 combines with J gene TRBJ2-5; D gene unclear. Trimming removed 3 bases at V and 1 base at J, with 15 bases between. This CDR3 contains 15 residues. CDR1 DFQATT and CDR2 SNEGSKA come from the germline V gene (reference sequence). CDR3 sequence (DNA): TGCAGTGCTAGTATCGGAGCTAGTCCCCAAGAGACCCAGTACTTC. This codes for CSASIGASPQETQYF.

The chain employs TRBV2 and TRBJ1-1; D gene unclear. This CDR3 has 14 residues. Germline V gene lookup returns CDR1 SNHLY and CDR2 FYNNEI. V lost 4 bases to trimming and J lost 4 bases, with 13 bases between them. The DNA of the CDR3 is TGTGCCAGCAGTGGGGCGGGATATTCCACTGAAGCTTTCTTT. Translating gives CASSGAGYSTEAFF.

The chain joins TRBV20-1 to TRBJ2-7; D may correspond to TRBD1 or TRBD2 (5 bases each). CDR3 length: 13 amino acids. Trimming removed 3 bases at V and 1 base at J, with 10 bases between. Germline V lookup: CDR1 DFQATT, CDR2 SNEGSKA (reference sequence). CDR3 nucleotides: TGCAGTGCTAGCGGGGCTGCGTCCTACGAGCAGTACTTC. Translating gives CSASGAASYEQYF.

This chain connects TRBV7-6 to TRBJ1-1; D possibly corresponds to TRBD1 (5 bases). Trimming took off 5 bases at V and 0 bases at J, with 16 bases between the two ends. CDR3 size: 16 residues. Germline V gene data show CDR1 as SGHVS and CDR2 as FNYEAQ. The CDR3 region is CASSHRAGLMNTEAFF. In DNA form, the CDR3 reads TGTGCCAGCAGCCACCGTGCGGGACTCATGAACACTGAAGCTTTCTTT.

This clonotype has only a few counts. V is TRBV5-6 and J is TRBJ2-7; possible D gene TRBD1, 5 bases. Germline lookup yields CDR1 SGHDT and CDR2 YYEEEE. Trimming shortened V by 4 bases and J by 4 bases, and 27 bases separated the two germline ends. This CDR3 has 18 amino acids. The chain's CDR3 is CASSPLTMSRGLVYEQYF. In DNA form, the CDR3 reads TGTGCCAGCAGCCCCCTCACTATGTCAAGGGGCCTGGTGTACGAGCAGTACTTC. Full variable domain (rest looked up from reference TRBV5-6 and TRBJ2-7): DAGVTQSPTHLIKTRGQQVTLRCSPKSGHDTVSWYQQALGQGPQFIFQYYEEEERQRGNFPDRFSGHQFPNYSSELNVNALLLGDSALYLCASSPLTMSRGLVYEQYFGPGTRLTVT.

The V and J genes are TRBV28 and TRBJ2-7, with TRBD2 matching 8 bases. With V trimmed by 6 bases and J by 3 bases, 13 bases remained unmatched. Per the germline V gene, CDR1 is MDHEN and CDR2 is SYDVKM. The CDR3 spans 16 residues. CDR3 bases: TGTGCCAGCAGCCCCTTGGGCGGGGGGTCCATCTACGAGCAGTACTTC. Residues: CASSPLGGGSIYEQYF.

V and J are TRBV7-8 and TRBJ1-6, with 9 bases identical to TRBD1. The V gene end was trimmed by 5 bases and the J gene end by 9 bases; junction bases not matched to a gene: 20. The CDR3 consists of 19 residues. Germline-derived CDR1 and CDR2 are SGHVS and FQNEAQ. CDR3 protein: CASSIGTGTGTERRSPLHF. Written as DNA, the CDR3 is TGTGCCAGCAGCATCGGGACAGGGACTGGGACGGAGCGCCGTTCACCCCTCCACTTT.